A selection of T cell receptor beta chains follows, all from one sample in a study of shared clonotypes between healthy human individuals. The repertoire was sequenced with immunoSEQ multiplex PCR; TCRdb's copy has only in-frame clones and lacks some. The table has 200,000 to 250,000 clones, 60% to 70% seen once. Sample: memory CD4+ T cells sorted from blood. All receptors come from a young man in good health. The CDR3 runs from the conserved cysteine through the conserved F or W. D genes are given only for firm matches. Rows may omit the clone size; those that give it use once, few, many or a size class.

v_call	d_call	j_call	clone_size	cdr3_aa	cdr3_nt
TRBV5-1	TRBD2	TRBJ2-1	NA	CASSLVLGTSGSNSYNEQFF	TGCGCCAGCAGCTTGGTCCTAGGGACTAGCGGTAGCAACTCCTACAATGAGCAGTTCTTC
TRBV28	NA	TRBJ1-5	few	CASSLYGQKNQPQHF	TGTGCCAGCAGTTTATATGGGCAGAAGAATCAGCCCCAGCATTTT
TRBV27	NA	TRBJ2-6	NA	CASQKQNRFSGANVLTF	TGTGCCAGCCAAAAACAGAATCGCTTCTCTGGGGCCAACGTCCTGACTTTC
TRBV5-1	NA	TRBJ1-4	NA	CASSLAGQGRGEKLFF	TGCGCCAGCAGCTTGGCCGGGCAGGGCCGGGGGGAAAAACTGTTTTTT
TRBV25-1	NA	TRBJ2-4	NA	CASSDGSLLAKNIQYF	TGTGCCAGCAGTGACGGGAGCTTACTAGCCAAAAACATTCAGTACTTC
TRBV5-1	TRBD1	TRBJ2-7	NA	CASSLEGQYYEQYF	TGCGCCAGCAGCTTGGAGGGACAGTACTACGAGCAGTACTTC
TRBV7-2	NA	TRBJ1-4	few	CASSLGAGAKAGKLFF	TGTGCCAGCAGCTTAGGAGCCGGGGCCAAGGCTGGGAAACTGTTTTTT
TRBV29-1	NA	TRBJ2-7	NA	CSVRDRGPTSGTRSYEQYF	TGCAGCGTACGGGACAGGGGACCGACTAGCGGGACCCGCTCCTACGAGCAGTACTTC
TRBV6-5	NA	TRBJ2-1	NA	CASSYSRGSAHEQFF	TGTGCCAGCAGTTACTCGAGAGGTAGTGCGCATGAGCAGTTCTTC
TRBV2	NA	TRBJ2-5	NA	CASSERPGPLSVTQYF	TGTGCCAGCAGTGAGCGCCCGGGACCCCTGAGCGTGACCCAGTACTTC
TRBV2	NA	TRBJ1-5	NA	CASNLDTFNQPQHF	TGTGCCAGCAATCTGGATACCTTTAATCAGCCCCAGCATTTT
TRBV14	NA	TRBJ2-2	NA	CASSPGRVKTGELFF	TGTGCCAGCAGCCCCGGCAGGGTCAAGACCGGGGAGCTGTTTTTT
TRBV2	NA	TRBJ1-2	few	CASSVLLGKGYTF	TGTGCCAGCAGTGTCTTGTTAGGGAAAGGCTACACCTTC
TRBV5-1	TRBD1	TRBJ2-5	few	CASSRAGGMLETQYF	TGCGCCAGCAGCCGCGCAGGGGGCATGCTGGAGACCCAGTACTTC
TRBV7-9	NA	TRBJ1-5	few	CASSLYGEGWNQPQHF	TGTGCCAGCAGCTTATACGGGGAGGGGTGGAATCAGCCCCAGCATTTT
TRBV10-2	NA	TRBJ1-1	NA	CASSEKPMSTEAFF	TGCGCCAGCAGTGAGAAGCCCATGAGCACTGAAGCTTTCTTT
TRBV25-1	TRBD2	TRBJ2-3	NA	CASGLSGAVTDTQYF	TGTGCCAGCGGACTTAGCGGGGCGGTCACAGATACGCAGTATTTT
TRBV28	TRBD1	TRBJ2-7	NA	CASSPDRGQYEQHF	TGTGCCAGCAGTCCCGACAGGGGACAGTACGAGCAGCACTTC
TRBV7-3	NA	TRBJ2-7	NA	CASSLGGHYEQYF	TGTGCCAGCAGCTTAGGGGGTCACTACGAGCAGTACTTC
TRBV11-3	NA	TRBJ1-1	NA	CASSRGTDTEAFF	TGTGCCAGCAGCCGGGGGACGGACACTGAAGCTTTCTTT
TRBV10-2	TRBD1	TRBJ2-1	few	CASSEKWQGAYNEQFF	TGCGCCAGCAGTGAGAAGTGGCAGGGGGCCTACAATGAGCAGTTCTTC
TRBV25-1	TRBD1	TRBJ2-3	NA	CASSDRDRGTDTQYF	TGTGCCAGCAGTGACCGGGACAGGGGTACAGATACGCAGTATTTT
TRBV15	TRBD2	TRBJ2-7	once	CATSISGTHLSEQYF	TGTGCCACCAGCATTAGCGGGACGCACCTCTCGGAGCAGTACTTC
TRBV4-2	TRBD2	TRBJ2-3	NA	CASSHGLAGERADTQYF	TGTGCCAGCAGCCATGGCCTAGCGGGAGAAAGAGCAGATACGCAGTATTTT
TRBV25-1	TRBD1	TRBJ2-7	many	CASSTPPGQGAEQYF	TGTGCCAGCAGTACCCCGCCGGGACAGGGGGCCGAGCAGTACTTC
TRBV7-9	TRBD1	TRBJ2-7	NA	CASSLARTGSAEQYF	TGTGCCAGCAGCTTAGCAAGGACAGGGTCGGCGGAGCAGTACTTC
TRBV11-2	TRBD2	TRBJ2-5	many	CASSFWGGHQETQYF	TGTGCCAGCAGCTTCTGGGGGGGACACCAAGAGACCCAGTACTTC
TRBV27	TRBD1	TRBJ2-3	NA	CASSSGQGADTQYF	TGTGCCAGCAGTTCGGGACAGGGAGCAGATACGCAGTATTTT
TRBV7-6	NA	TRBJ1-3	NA	CASSPPGGNTIYF	TGTGCCAGCAGCCCCCCGGGAGGAAACACCATATATTTT
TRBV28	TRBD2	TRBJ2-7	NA	CASLPLQREFSYEQYF	TGTGCCAGCCTACCGCTCCAGCGGGAGTTCTCCTACGAGCAGTACTTC
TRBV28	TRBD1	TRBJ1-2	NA	CASSSGQGPGYTF	TGTGCCAGCAGTTCAGGACAGGGACCTGGCTACACCTTC
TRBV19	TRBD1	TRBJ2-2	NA	CASTRGQGAPGELFF	TGTGCCAGTACCCGCGGACAGGGGGCGCCCGGGGAGCTGTTTTTT
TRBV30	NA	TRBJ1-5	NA	CAWSGKGLHNQPQHF	TGTGCCTGGAGTGGTAAGGGGCTCCATAATCAGCCCCAGCATTTT
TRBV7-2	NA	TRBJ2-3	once	CASSLRSFTDTQYF	TGTGCCAGCAGCTTACGAAGTTTCACAGATACGCAGTATTTT
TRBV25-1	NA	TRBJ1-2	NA	CASSQGPFLGYTF	TGTGCCAGCAGTCAGGGCCCTTTTCTGGGCTACACCTTC
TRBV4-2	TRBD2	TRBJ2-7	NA	CASSPEPLAGLSYEQYF	TGTGCCAGCAGCCCCGAGCCGCTAGCGGGTCTTTCCTACGAGCAGTACTTC
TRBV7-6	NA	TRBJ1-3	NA	CASSLAPRGSGNTIYF	TGTGCCAGCAGCTTAGCGCCGAGGGGGAGTGGAAACACCATATATTTT
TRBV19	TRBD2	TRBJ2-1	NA	CASSIATSGAYNEQFF	TGTGCCAGTAGTATCGCGACTAGCGGAGCCTACAATGAGCAGTTCTTC
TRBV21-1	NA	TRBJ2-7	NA	CASSKLADHSGRIWVYEQYF	TGTGCCAGCAGCAAACTGGCCGATCATAGCGGGAGAATCTGGGTCTACGAGCAGTACTTC
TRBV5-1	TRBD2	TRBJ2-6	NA	CASSGGLANSGANVLTF	TGCGCCAGCAGCGGTGGACTAGCAAACTCTGGGGCCAACGTCCTGACTTTC
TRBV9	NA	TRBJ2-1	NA	CASSVGGSYNEQFF	TGTGCCAGCAGCGTAGGGGGCTCCTACAATGAGCAGTTCTTC
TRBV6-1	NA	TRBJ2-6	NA	CASIEGLGANVLTF	TGTGCCAGCATCGAGGGGCTGGGGGCCAACGTCCTGACTTTC
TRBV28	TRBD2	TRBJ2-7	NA	CASRTSGEGSYEQYF	TGTGCCAGCAGGACCAGCGGGGAGGGGAGCTACGAGCAGTACTTC
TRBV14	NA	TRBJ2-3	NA	CASSHKSTFSTQYF	TGTGCCAGCAGCCACAAGTCGACGTTTAGTACGCAGTATTTT
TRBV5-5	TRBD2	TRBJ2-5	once	CASSYVAGGETQYF	TGTGCCAGCAGTTATGTAGCGGGAGGGGAGACCCAGTACTTC
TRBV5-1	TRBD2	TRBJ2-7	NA	CASRAGSYYEQYF	TGCGCCAGCAGAGCGGGAAGTTACTACGAGCAGTACTTC
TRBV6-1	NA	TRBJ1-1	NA	CASSERAANTEAFF	TGTGCCAGCAGTGAACGGGCCGCTAACACTGAAGCTTTCTTT
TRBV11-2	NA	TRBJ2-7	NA	CASSLVQGRGPYEQYF	TGTGCCAGCAGCTTAGTCCAGGGGAGAGGTCCCTACGAGCAGTACTTC
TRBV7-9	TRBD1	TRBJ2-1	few	CASSLGDRGRYNEQFF	TGTGCCAGCAGCCTGGGAGACAGGGGGCGGTACAATGAGCAGTTCTTC
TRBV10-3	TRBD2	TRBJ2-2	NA	CAISELAGGNTGELFF	TGTGCCATCAGTGAACTAGCGGGAGGAAACACCGGGGAGCTGTTTTTT
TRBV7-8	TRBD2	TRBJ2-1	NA	CASSLGTSRNNEQFF	TGTGCCAGCAGCTTAGGGACTAGCCGAAACAATGAGCAGTTCTTC